This paragraph reports one T cell receptor (beta chain). Its target is not known. Broader study findings: Tumor memory CD4+ T cell TCR gene usage was found to cluster with blood and lymph node memory CD4+ cells and with lymph node naive CD4+ cells. Tumor-infiltrating Treg TCR alpha and beta sequences overlapped most with tumor naive CD4+ T cells, then blood naive.

Semi-nested PCR with Nested Universal Primer A followed constant-region reverse priming of full-length variable regions. TCRdb re-called the 5' RACE reads with MiXCR, one entry per CDR3 protein. The top ten clones hold approximately 3% of a sample with 9,000 to 10,000 distinct CDR3 sequences, approximately 15% of them seen once. The CDR3 loop spans 14 amino acids. In germline, CDR1 is SGHTA, CDR2 FQGNSA. V lost 1 base to trimming and J lost 2 bases, with 8 bases between them. Treg sorting used a CD4+CD25+CD127-/low gate. The clonotype originates from a female donor with breast cancer. This chain joins TRBV7-2 and TRBJ1-2, with no clear D. Sequenced sample: Tregs sorted from blood. The CDR3 DNA is TGTGCCAGCAGCTTAGAACATACAAACTATGGCTACACCTTC. Its translation is CASSLEHTNYGYTF.